This TCR beta chain came from a study of T-cell reconstitution after alpha-beta-depleted transplantation in children listed by TCRdb under 2016. Background for the entire study: Using TCR repertoire profiling, the study quantitatively followed how T-cell immune reconstitution unfolded in children after TCRalphabeta/CD19-depleted allogeneic hematopoietic cell transplantation.

The research as a whole found: In some patients, high TCRbeta diversity at day 60 was attributed to recipient T cells and intrathymic progenitors that had survived conditioning. The apparently early recovery of alphabetaT-cell counts about two months after transplant reportedly depended on only several hundred rapidly expanded clones that came from non-depleted graft cells. Over subsequent months, a decline in hyperexpanded clone frequencies was noted, and after one year, T-cell counts and TCRbeta diversity were mostly ascribed to newly produced T cells.

The library was made by PCR. These reads were obtained on an Illumina HiSeq 2500. Molecular barcoding was employed in the preparation of TCR libraries, with unique molecular identifiers being used to normalize TCRbeta repertoire quantification. In TCRdb, the public reads were trimmed at Q25 with fastp and aligned with MiXCR, with productive beta chains retained. Rows with one shared CDR3 protein collapse into an entry with the most common genes and DNA. This sample holds some 350,000 distinct CDR3 sequences; about 16% were observed only once. The top ten hold roughly 40% of the sample. Regarding this clonotype: No antigen is known for it. No base-level quality is on record; no much larger clone is a single base apart.

The CDR3 numbers 14 residues from cysteine through phenylalanine. The CDR3 DNA has 42 bases and is translated from base 1. V is pared back by 7 bases and J by 6 bases, with 18 bases lying between the germline termini. CDR1 is given as MDHEN and CDR2 as SYDVKM, both from the germline V gene. Read against the paper, the sample's treatment or condition label means: allogeneic hematopoietic cell transplantation with graft depleted of TCRalphabeta T cells and CD19 B cells. TCRalphabeta/CD19-depleted allogeneic hematopoietic cell grafts were given to the transplant recipients, all of whom were children. Sample: PBMCs, mostly from graft donor cells, taken 360 days after TCRalphabeta/CD19-depleted stem cell transplant. Recombination linked TRBV28 to TRBJ1-2; confidence is insufficient to name the D gene. This clonotype was sampled from a male patient between 2 and 15 years old who had a stem cell transplant for acute lymphoblastic leukemia, so the T cells may come from the graft donor. Read as DNA, the sequence is TGTGCCAGCATCCGTGTGGTGGGAGCTAATGGCTACACCTTC. It specifies CASIRVVGANGYTF.